What follows are 16 T cell receptor beta chains derived from one specimen sequenced in a study of human T cells and chemical hapten exposure. Time point given: pre-sensitization, week 0. Noted treatment: therapeutic diphenylcyclopropenone sensitization with weekly scalp DPC. TCRdb itself ran the RACE reads through MiXCR, one entry per CDR3 protein. The sample lists approximately 60,000 distinct CDR3 sequences, approximately 10% seen once, with about 4% in the top ten. The specimen comprised whole blood, sampled in connection with sensitization to the hapten diphenylcyclopropenone (DPC). The receptors originated from a woman in her thirties or forties with alopecia areata. Some clones in this sample may be carry-over from other donors' samples.

This clonotype was seen more than once but under ten times. The rearrangement links TRBV28 to TRBJ2-2; D call uncertain. V was cut by 3 bases and J by 3 bases, with 8 bases left in between. From germline, CDR1 is MDHEN and CDR2 SYDVKM. The CDR3 covers 14 residues. The CDR3: CASSFHEYTGELFF. The CDR3 DNA reads as TGTGCCAGCAGTTTCCACGAATACACCGGGGAGCTGTTTTTT.

Only a few counts were recorded for this clonotype. The V gene is TRBV4-2, the J gene TRBJ2-1; D possibly uses TRBD1 or TRBD2 (5 bases each). Trimming shortened V by 0 bases and J by 5 bases, and 14 bases separated the two germline ends. Looked up from germline, CDR1 is LGHNA and CDR2 is YNFKEQ. The CDR3 is 16 residues long. CDR3 region: CASSQEPGMGDNEQFF. For the CDR3, the DNA is TGTGCCAGCAGCCAAGAACCCGGGATGGGGGACAATGAGCAGTTCTTC.

This chain uses TRBV5-6 with TRBJ2-3, with D perhaps TRBD1 (5 bases). Trimming removed 2 bases at V and 0 bases at J, with 10 bases between. There are 15 residues in the CDR3. Germline V gene sequence: CDR1 SGHDT, CDR2 YYEEEE. CDR3 coding DNA: TGTGCCAGCAGCTTCGACAGAACCAGCACAGATACGCAGTATTTT. It is translated as CASSFDRTSTDTQYF.

The chain links TRBV6-5 to TRBJ2-2; D is ambiguous. Looked up from germline, CDR1 is MNHEY and CDR2 is SVGAGI. The germline V and J ends were trimmed by 6 bases and 7 bases, with 15 bases remaining between them. This CDR3 has 14 amino acids. CDR3 nucleotide sequence: TGTGCCAGCAGAGGACGGCCGTCGGGCGGGGAGCTGTTTTTT. Protein sequence: CASRGRPSGGELFF.

The chain recombines TRBV6-2 or TRBV6-3 with TRBJ2-5, with D possibly TRBD2 on 5 matching bases. The length of the CDR3 is 13 residues. Between the trimmed V and J ends, which lost 2 bases and 3 bases, there was a span of 7 bases. Germline V gene sequence: CDR1 MNHEY, CDR2 SVGEGT. DNA for the CDR3: TGTGCCAGCAGTTACCCGCGGGAAGAGACCCAGTACTTC. Translation gives CASSYPREETQYF.

The CDR3 sequence is CSVGDTQYF. In DNA form, the CDR3 reads TGCAGCGTCGGAGATACGCAGTATTTT. V gene TRBV29-1 combines with J gene TRBJ2-3; no firm D call. Per the germline V gene, CDR1 is SQVTM and CDR2 is ANQGSEA. The CDR3 is 9 amino acids. Deletions cut 6 bases from V and 5 bases from J, with 3 bases between.

This clonotype showed up just a few times. This chain uses TRBV6-2 or TRBV6-3 with TRBJ1-1; D possibly corresponds to TRBD1 (5 bases). The CDR3 has 14 amino acids. Germline CDR1 reads MNHEY; CDR2 reads SVGEGT. Trimming pared 4 bases from V and 6 bases from J, leaving 15 bases between. The CDR3 reads CASSFWGQLPEAFF. The CDR3 DNA reads as TGTGCCAGCAGTTTTTGGGGCCAGCTCCCTGAAGCTTTCTTT.

This clonotype was seen more than once but under ten times. The chain links TRBV29-1 to TRBJ2-3; no clear D. Germline values: CDR1 SQVTM, CDR2 ANQGSEA. V lost 7 bases to trimming and J lost 0 bases, with 5 bases between them. The CDR3 is 11 residues long. Here the CDR3 reads CSARSTDTQYF. The CDR3 region has the DNA TGCAGCGCCCGGAGCACAGATACGCAGTATTTT.

This clonotype showed up many times. The chain couples TRBV7-9 to TRBJ1-1, with D perhaps matching TRBD1 (5 bases). The CDR3 is 13 amino acids. V lost 5 bases to trimming and J lost 5 bases, with 12 bases between them. CDR1 and CDR2 (germline): SEHNR, FQNEAQ (reference sequence). The CDR3 DNA reads as TGTGCCAGCAGCCCACTTGGGGGGACTGAAGCTTTCTTT. It encodes CASSPLGGTEAFF.

This clonotype was counted ten times or more. The chain joins TRBV11-2 to TRBJ2-7; the match to TRBD1 covers 7 bases. J was trimmed by 3 bases and V by 5 bases; bases with no gene match: 7. This CDR3 is 14 amino acids long. The germline V gene encodes CDR1 SGHAT and CDR2 FQNNGV. The CDR3 sequence is CASSLGRDSYEQYF. The CDR3 region has the DNA TGTGCCAGCAGCCTAGGACGGGACAGCTACGAGCAGTACTTC. The full variable domain, with the rest looked up from reference TRBV11-2 and TRBJ2-7, is EAGVAQSPRYKIIEKRQSVAFWCNPISGHATLYWYQQILGQGPKLLIQFQNNGVVDDSQLPKDRFSAERLKGVDSTLKIQPAKLEDSAVYLCASSLGRDSYEQYFGPGTRLTVT.

This sequence joins TRBV6-1 and TRBJ2-1, with 14 bases lining up with TRBD2. After removal of 4 bases from V and 6 bases from J, the junction contained 8 bases not matched to a gene. Germline loops: CDR1 MNHNS, CDR2 SASEGT. This CDR3 region has 17 residues. The CDR3 region is CASSVRLGLAGVNEQFF. For the CDR3, the DNA is TGTGCCAGCAGTGTTAGGTTGGGACTAGCGGGAGTCAATGAGCAGTTCTTC.

The chain's CDR3 is CSASTGTSGSRETQYF. Written as DNA, the CDR3 is TGCAGTGCTAGTACCGGGACTAGCGGGAGTAGGGAGACCCAGTACTTC. This chain links TRBV20-1 with TRBJ2-5; TRBD2 aligns across 14 bases. The ends lost 3 bases at V and 5 bases at J; junction bases unmatched: 8. The CDR3 runs to 16 residues. Germline V CDR1 and CDR2: DFQATT, SNEGSKA (reference sequence).

This clonotype showed up many times. V and J are TRBV11-2 and TRBJ2-5, with 8 bases aligning to TRBD1. V shed 5 bases and J 0 bases; nucleotides not matched to a gene: 11. The CDR3 totals 17 residues. In germline, CDR1 is SGHAT, CDR2 FQNNGV. The CDR3 here is CASSKVTGGSHQETQYF. For the CDR3, the DNA is TGTGCCAGCAGCAAAGTCACAGGGGGGTCTCACCAAGAGACCCAGTACTTC.

This clonotype has a handful of counts. This chain connects TRBV7-2 to TRBJ1-1; tentatively, D is TRBD1 (6 bases). The CDR3 is 14 amino acids. V was pared by 5 bases and J by 6 bases, with 16 bases between. Germline V gene lookup returns CDR1 SGHTA and CDR2 FQGNSA. In DNA form, the CDR3 reads TGTGCCAGCAGCCAACAGGGTAGGACGTCTGAAGCTTTCTTT. Its protein is CASSQQGRTSEAFF.

The V and J genes are TRBV7-9 and TRBJ1-1; 7 bases are shared with TRBD1. The CDR3 sequence is 16 residues long. Germline V gene data show CDR1 as SEHNR and CDR2 as FQNEAQ (reference sequence). J gave up 6 bases and V 5 bases, and 15 bases lay outside the gene matches. The CDR3 here is CASSPKDRLPASEAFF. The CDR3, as DNA: TGTGCCAGCAGCCCGAAGGACAGGCTACCCGCCTCTGAAGCTTTCTTT.

This clonotype was counted only a few times. The DNA for the CDR3 is TGTGCCAGCAGAGATTTGGACGGCCGGCGGGAGCAGTTCTTC. Translating gives CASRDLDGRREQFF. This sequence joins TRBV2 and TRBJ2-1; D not resolved. CDR1 is SNHLY, CDR2 FYNNEI, per germline. V was trimmed by 6 bases and J by 10 bases, leaving 19 bases between them. CDR3 length: 14 residues. Filled out from reference TRBV2 and TRBJ2-1, the complete variable domain reads EPEVTQTPSHQVTQMGQEVILRCVPISNHLYFYWYRQILGQKVEFLVSFYNNEISEKSEIFDDQFSVERPDGSNFTLKIRSTKLEDSAMYFCASRDLDGRREQFFGPGTRLTVL.